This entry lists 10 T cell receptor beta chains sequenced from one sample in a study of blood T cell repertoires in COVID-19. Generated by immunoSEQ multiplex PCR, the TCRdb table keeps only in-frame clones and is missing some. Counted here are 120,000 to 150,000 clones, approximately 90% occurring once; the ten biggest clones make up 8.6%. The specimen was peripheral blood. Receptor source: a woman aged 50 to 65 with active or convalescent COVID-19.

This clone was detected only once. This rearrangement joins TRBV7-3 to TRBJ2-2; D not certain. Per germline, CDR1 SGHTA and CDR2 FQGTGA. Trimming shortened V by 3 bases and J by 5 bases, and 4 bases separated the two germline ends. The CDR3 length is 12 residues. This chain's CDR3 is CASSFGTGELFF. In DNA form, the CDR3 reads TGTGCCAGCAGCTTCGGTACCGGGGAGCTGTTTTTT. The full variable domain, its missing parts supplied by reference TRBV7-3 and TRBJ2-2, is GAGVSQTPSNKVTEKGKYVELRCDPISGHTALYWYRQSLGQGPEFLIYFQGTGAADDSGLPNDRFFAVRPEGSVSTLKIQRTERGDSAVYLCASSFGTGELFFGEGSRLTVL.

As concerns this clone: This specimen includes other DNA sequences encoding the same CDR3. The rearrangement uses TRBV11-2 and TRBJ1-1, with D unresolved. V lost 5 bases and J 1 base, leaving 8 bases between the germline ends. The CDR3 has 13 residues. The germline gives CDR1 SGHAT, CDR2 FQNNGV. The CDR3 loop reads CASSLQENTEAFF. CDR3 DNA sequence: TGTGCCAGCAGCCTCCAGGAGAACACTGAAGCTTTCTTT.

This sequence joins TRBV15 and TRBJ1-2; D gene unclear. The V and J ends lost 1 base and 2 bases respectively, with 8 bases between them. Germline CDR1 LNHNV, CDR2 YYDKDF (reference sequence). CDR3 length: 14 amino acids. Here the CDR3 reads CATSRGEENYGYTF. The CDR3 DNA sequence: TGTGCCACCAGCAGAGGAGAGGAGAACTATGGCTACACCTTC.

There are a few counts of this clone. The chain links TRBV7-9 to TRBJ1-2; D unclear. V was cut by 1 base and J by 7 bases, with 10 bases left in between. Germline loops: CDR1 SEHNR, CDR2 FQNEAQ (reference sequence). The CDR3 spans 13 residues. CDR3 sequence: CASSLGSGLGYTF. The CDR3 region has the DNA TGTGCCAGCAGCTTAGGATCAGGTCTTGGCTACACCTTC. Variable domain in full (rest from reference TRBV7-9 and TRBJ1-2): DTGVSQNPRHKITKRGQNVTFRCDPISEHNRLYWYRQTLGQGPEFLTYFQNEAQLEKSRLLSDRFSAERPKGSFSTLEIQRTEQGDSAMYLCASSLGSGLGYTFGSGTRLTVV.

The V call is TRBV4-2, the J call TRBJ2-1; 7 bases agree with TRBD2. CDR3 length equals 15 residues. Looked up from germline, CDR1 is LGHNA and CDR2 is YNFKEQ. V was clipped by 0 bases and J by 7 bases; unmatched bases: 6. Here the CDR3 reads CASSQEKGGVNEQFF. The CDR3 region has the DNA TGTGCCAGCAGCCAAGAAAAGGGAGGGGTAAATGAGCAGTTCTTC.

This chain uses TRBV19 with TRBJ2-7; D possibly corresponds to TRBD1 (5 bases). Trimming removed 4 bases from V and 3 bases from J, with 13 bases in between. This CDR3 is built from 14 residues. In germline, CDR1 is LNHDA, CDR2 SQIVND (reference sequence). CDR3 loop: CASSTDIEYYEQYF. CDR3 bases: TGTGCCAGTAGTACGGACATAGAATACTACGAGCAGTACTTC.

The CDR3 reads CASSVLAGEYNEQFF. Here the CDR3 DNA reads TGTGCCAGTAGTGTTCTAGCGGGGGAGTACAATGAGCAGTTCTTC. The chain is built from TRBV19 and TRBJ2-1, with 10 positions matching TRBD2. This CDR3 region has 15 residues. The J segment lost 4 bases and the V segment lost 5 bases, leaving 5 bases of the junction unmatched. The V gene's germline CDR1 is LNHDA and CDR2 SQIVND (reference sequence).

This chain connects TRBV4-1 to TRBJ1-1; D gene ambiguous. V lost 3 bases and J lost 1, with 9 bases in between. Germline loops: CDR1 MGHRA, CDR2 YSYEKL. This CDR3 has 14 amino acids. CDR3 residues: CASSHLHRNTEAFF. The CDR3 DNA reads TGCGCCAGCAGCCACCTCCACAGGAACACTGAAGCTTTCTTT.

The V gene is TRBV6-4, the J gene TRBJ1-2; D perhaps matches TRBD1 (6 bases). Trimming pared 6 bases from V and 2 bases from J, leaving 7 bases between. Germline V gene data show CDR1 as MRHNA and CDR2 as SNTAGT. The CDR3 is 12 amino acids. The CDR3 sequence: CASSQGNYGYTF. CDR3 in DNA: TGTGCCAGCAGCCAGGGGAACTATGGCTACACCTTC.

This chain's CDR3 is CASSTGGVTQYF. The DNA for the CDR3 is TGTGCCAGCAGCACAGGGGGCGTGACCCAGTACTTC. The J gene is TRBJ2-5, the V gene TRBV28; 9 nucleotides line up with TRBD1. The CDR3 is made up of 12 amino acids. CDR1 and CDR2 from the germline V gene are MDHEN and SYDVKM. Trimming took 6 bases from V and 7 from J; bases not matched to a gene: 3.